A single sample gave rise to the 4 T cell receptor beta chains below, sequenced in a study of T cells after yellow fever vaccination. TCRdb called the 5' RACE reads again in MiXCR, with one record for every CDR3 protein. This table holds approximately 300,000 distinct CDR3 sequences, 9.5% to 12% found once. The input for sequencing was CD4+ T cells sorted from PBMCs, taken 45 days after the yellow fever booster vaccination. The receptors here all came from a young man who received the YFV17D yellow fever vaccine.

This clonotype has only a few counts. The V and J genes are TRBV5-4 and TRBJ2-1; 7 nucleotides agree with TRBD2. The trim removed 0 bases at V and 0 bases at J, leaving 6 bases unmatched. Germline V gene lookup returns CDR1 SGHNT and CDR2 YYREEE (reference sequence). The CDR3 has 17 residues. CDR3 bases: TGTGCCAGCAGCTTGGGGACTAGATTTAGCTCCTACAATGAGCAGTTCTTC. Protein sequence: CASSLGTRFSSYNEQFF.

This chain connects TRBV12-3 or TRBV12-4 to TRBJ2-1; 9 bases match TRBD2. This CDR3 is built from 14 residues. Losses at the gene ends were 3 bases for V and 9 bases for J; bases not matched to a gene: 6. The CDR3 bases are TGTGCCAGCAGTTTTCGCGGGGGGGCCACTGAGCAGTTCTTC. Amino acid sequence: CASSFRGGATEQFF.

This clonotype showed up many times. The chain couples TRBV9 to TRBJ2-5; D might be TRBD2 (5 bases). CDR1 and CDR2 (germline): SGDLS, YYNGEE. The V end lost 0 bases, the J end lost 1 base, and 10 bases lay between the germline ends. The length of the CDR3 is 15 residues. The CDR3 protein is CASSVGTATQETQYF. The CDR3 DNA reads TGTGCCAGCAGCGTAGGGACTGCCACCCAAGAGACCCAGTACTTC.

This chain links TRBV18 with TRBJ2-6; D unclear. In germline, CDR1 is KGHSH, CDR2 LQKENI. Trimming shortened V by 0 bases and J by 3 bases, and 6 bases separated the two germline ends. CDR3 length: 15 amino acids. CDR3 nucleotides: TGTGCCAGCTCACCACCGGTAGTTGGGGCCAACGTCCTGACTTTC. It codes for CASSPPVVGANVLTF. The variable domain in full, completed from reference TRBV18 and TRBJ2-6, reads NAGVMQNPRHLVRRRGQEARLRCSPMKGHSHVYWYRQLPEEGLKFMVYLQKENIIDESGMPKERFSAEFPKEGPSILRIQQVVRGDSAAYFCASSPPVVGANVLTFGAGSRLTVL.